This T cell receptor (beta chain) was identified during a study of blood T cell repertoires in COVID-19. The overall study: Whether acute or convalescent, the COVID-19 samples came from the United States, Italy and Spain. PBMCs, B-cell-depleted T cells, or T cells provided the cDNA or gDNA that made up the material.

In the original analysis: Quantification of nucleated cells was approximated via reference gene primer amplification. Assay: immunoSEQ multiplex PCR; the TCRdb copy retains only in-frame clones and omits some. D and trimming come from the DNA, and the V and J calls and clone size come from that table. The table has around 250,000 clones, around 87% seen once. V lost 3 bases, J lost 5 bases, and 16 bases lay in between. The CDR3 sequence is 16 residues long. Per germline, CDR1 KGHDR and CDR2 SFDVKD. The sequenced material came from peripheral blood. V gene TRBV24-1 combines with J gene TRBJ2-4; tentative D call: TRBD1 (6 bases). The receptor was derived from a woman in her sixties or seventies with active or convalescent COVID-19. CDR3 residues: CATSDTGSVRENIQYF. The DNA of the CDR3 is TGTGCCACCAGTGATACAGGGTCGGTACGGGAAAACATTCAGTACTTC.